The 6 T cell receptor beta chains in this list originate from one sample, sequenced in a study of cytomegalovirus exposure and HLA in healthy donors. The table came from immunoSEQ multiplex PCR; TCRdb's copy has only in-frame clones and leaves some out. The data hold some 120,000 clones, with around nine tenths observed a single time. The material sequenced was PBMCs. These receptors originate from a woman between 18 and 29 years old in good health and CMV-seronegative.

V and J are TRBV7-8 and TRBJ2-1; D call uncertain. V lost 5 bases and J 8 bases, leaving 10 bases between the germline ends. Germline CDR1 SGHVS, CDR2 FQNEAQ. This CDR3 spans 12 amino acids. CDR3 coding DNA: TGTGCCAGCAGCCTGCGGTGGGATGAGCAGTTCTTC. Translated, it gives CASSLRWDEQFF.

The chain recombines TRBV4-1 with TRBJ1-1; D is undetermined. Trimming removed 1 base at V and 5 bases at J, with 14 bases between. Per germline, CDR1 MGHRA and CDR2 YSYEKL. There are 15 residues in the CDR3. The CDR3 protein is CASSQGPLSVTEAFF. In DNA form, the CDR3 reads TGCGCCAGCAGCCAAGGTCCACTAAGTGTGACTGAAGCTTTCTTT.

The rearrangement joins TRBV10-2 to TRBJ1-4, with 7 bases matching TRBD1. In germline, CDR1 is WSHSY, CDR2 SAAADI. Losses at the gene ends were 3 bases for V and 7 bases for J; bases not matched to a gene: 5. The CDR3 contains 14 residues. The CDR3 DNA follows: TGCGCCAGCAGTGAACGACAGGGAGGTGAAAAACTGTTTTTT. The encoded protein is CASSERQGGEKLFF.

V usage is TRBV4-1 and J usage is TRBJ2-2; perhaps TRBD2 as D (5 bases). CDR3 length: 16 residues. V was cut by 1 base and J by 5 bases, with 14 bases left in between. Germline V CDR1 and CDR2: MGHRA, YSYEKL. The CDR3 reads CASSQVAGVETGELFF. As DNA, the CDR3 is TGCGCCAGCAGCCAAGTGGCCGGGGTAGAGACCGGGGAGCTGTTTTTT.

This sequence joins TRBV27 and TRBJ2-2, with D uncertain. Trimming cost V 1 base and J 0 bases, with 9 bases left between them. The germline gives CDR1 MNHEY, CDR2 SMNVEV (reference sequence). The CDR3 loop spans 16 amino acids. This chain's CDR3 is CASSLLPGSNTGELFF. CDR3 sequence (DNA): TGTGCCAGCAGTTTATTGCCCGGTTCGAACACCGGGGAGCTGTTTTTT.

The chain recombines TRBV5-1 with TRBJ2-2, with D possibly matching TRBD1 (7 bases). From germline, CDR1 is SGHRS and CDR2 YFSETQ. Trimming removed 4 bases at V and 0 bases at J, with 10 bases between. This CDR3 has 15 amino acids. The CDR3 here is CASSQGGTNTGELFF. The CDR3 DNA reads TGCGCCAGCAGCCAGGGGGGTACGAACACCGGGGAGCTGTTTTTT.